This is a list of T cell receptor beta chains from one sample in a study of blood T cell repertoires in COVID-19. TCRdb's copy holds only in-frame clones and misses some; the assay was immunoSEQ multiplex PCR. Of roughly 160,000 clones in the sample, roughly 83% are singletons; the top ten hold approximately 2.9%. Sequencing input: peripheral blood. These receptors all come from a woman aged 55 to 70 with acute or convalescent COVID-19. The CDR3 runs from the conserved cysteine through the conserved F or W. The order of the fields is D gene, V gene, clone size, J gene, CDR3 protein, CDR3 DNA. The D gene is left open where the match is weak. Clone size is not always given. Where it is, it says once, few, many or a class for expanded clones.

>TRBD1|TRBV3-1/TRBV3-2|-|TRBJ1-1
CASSPWTGHEAFF
TGTGCCAGCAGCCCCTGGACAGGGCATGAAGCTTTCTTT
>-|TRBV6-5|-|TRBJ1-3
CASTPGNTIYF
TGTGCCAGCACCCCCGGGAACACCATATATTTT
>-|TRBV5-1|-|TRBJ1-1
CASSLGQGQDTEAFF
TGCGCCAGCAGCTTGGGGCAGGGGCAGGACACTGAAGCTTTCTTT
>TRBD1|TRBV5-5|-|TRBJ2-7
CASSFPGGYEQYF
TGTGCCAGCAGCTTTCCAGGGGGCTACGAGCAGTACTTC
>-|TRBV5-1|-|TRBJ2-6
CASSLEWGGMSSGANVLTF
TGCGCCAGCAGCTTGGAGTGGGGCGGGATGAGCTCTGGGGCCAACGTCCTGACTTTC
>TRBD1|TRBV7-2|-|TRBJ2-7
CASSWSGGEQYF
TGTGCCAGCAGCTGGTCAGGGGGAGAGCAGTACTTC
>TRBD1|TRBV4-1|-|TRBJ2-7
CASSQDDRGYEQYF
TGCGCCAGCAGCCAAGATGACAGGGGTTACGAGCAGTACTTC
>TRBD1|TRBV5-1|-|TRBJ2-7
CASSLGPSPGGYEQYF
TGCGCCAGCAGCTTGGGGCCTTCGCCAGGGGGCTACGAGCAGTACTTC
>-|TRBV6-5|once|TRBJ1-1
CASKGALNTEAFF
TGTGCCAGCAAAGGGGCCCTGAACACTGAAGCTTTCTTT
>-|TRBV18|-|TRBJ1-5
CASRQGSNQPQHF
TGTGCCAGCCGTCAGGGGAGCAATCAGCCCCAGCATTTT
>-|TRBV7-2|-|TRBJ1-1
CASSLEGVVNTEAFF
TGTGCCAGCAGCTTAGAGGGGGTCGTGAACACTGAAGCTTTCTTT
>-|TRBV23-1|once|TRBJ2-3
CASSQSGGQCTDTQYF
TGCGCCAGCAGTCAATCGGGTGGGCAGTGCACAGATACGCAGTATTTT
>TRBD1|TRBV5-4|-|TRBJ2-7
CASSLVQGAAEQYF
TGTGCCAGCAGCTTGGTTCAGGGGGCGGCCGAGCAGTACTTC
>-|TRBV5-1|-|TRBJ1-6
CASSLAYRDTGSPLHF
TGCGCCAGCAGCTTGGCGTACCGGGACACGGGTTCACCCCTCCACTTT
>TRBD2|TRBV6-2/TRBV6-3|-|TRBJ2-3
CASSPGTSGRSPTDTQYF
TGTGCCAGCAGTCCGGGGACTAGCGGGCGCTCCCCCACAGATACGCAGTATTTT